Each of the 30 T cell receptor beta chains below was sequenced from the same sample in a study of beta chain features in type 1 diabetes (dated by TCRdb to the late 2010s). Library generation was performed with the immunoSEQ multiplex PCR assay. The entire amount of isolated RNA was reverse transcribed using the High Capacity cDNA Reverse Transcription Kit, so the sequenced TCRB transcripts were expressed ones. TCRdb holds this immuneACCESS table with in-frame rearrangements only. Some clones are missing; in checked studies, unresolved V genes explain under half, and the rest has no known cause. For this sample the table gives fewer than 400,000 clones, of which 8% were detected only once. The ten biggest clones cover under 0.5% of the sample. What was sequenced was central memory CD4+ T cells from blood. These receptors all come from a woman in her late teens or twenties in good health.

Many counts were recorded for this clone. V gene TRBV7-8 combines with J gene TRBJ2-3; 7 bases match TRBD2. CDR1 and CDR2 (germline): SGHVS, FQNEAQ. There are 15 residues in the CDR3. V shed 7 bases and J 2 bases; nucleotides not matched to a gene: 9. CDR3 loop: CASTHDGRNTDTQYF. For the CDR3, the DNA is TGTGCCAGCACTCATGACGGGAGGAACACAGATACGCAGTATTTT.

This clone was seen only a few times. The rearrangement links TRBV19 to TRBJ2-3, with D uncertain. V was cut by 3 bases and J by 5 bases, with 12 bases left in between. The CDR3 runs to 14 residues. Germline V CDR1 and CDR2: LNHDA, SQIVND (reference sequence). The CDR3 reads CASSIPDRRDTQYF. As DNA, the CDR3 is TGTGCCAGTAGTATCCCGGATCGGCGAGATACGCAGTATTTT.

CDR3 residues: CASSQEAPGRGYTF. The CDR3 DNA sequence: TGCGCCAGCAGCCAAGAAGCACCTGGAAGGGGCTACACCTTC. V and J are TRBV4-3 and TRBJ1-2; D ambiguous. Trimming left V 0 bases short and J 8 bases short, with 13 bases between. The germline CDR1 and CDR2 sequences are LGHNA and YSLEER. The CDR3 consists of 14 residues.

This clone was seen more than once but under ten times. The CDR3 DNA sequence: TGTGCCAGCCGGGTTCTCTCTGGGGCCAACGTCCTGACTTTC. This gives the protein CASRVLSGANVLTF. This rearrangement joins TRBV10-3 to TRBJ2-6; D call uncertain. CDR1 and CDR2 (germline): ENHRY, SYGVKD. The CDR3 loop spans 14 amino acids. V was clipped by 10 bases and J by 0 bases, with 10 bases between them.

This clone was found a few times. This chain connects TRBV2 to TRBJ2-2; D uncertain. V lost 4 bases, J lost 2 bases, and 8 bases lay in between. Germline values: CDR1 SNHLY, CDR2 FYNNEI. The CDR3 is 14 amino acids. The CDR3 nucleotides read TGTGCCAGCAGTGTAGGGCACAACACCGGGGAGCTGTTTTTT. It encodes CASSVGHNTGELFF. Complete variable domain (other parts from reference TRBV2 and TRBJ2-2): EPEVTQTPSHQVTQMGQEVILRCVPISNHLYFYWYRQILGQKVEFLVSFYNNEISEKSEIFDDQFSVERPDGSNFTLKIRSTKLEDSAMYFCASSVGHNTGELFFGEGSRLTVL.

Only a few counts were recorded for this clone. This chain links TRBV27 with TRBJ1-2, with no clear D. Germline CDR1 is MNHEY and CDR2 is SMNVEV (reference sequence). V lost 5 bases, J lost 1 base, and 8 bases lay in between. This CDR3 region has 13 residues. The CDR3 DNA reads TGTGCCAGCAGTCCCCGTTTTAACTATGGCTACACCTTC. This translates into CASSPRFNYGYTF.

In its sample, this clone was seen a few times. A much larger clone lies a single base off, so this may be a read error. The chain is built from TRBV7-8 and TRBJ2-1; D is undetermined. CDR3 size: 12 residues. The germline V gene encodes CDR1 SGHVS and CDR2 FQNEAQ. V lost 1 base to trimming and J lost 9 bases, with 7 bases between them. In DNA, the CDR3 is TGTGCCAGCAGCTTAGGGCGGAGTGAGCAGTTCTTC. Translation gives CASSLGRSEQFF.

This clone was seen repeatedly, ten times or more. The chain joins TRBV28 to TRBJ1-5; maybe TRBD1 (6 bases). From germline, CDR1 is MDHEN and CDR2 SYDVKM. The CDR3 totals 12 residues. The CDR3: CGCQGSNQPQHF. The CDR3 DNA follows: TGTGGCTGCCAGGGGAGCAATCAGCCCCAGCATTTT.

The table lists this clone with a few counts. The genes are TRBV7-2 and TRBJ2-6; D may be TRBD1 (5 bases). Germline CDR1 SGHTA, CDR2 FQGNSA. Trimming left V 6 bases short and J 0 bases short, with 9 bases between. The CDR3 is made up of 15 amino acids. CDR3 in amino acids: CASRQAHSGANVLTF. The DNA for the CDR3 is TGTGCCAGCAGACAGGCCCACTCTGGGGCCAACGTCCTGACTTTC.

The CDR3 here is CASNRSELTSNYGYTF. CDR3 sequence (DNA): TGTGCCAGCAACCGATCGGAACTAACTTCTAACTATGGCTACACCTTC. The gene calls are TRBV14 and TRBJ1-2; the D is unclear. Germline V gene lookup returns CDR1 SGHDN and CDR2 FVKESK. The CDR3 has 16 residues. V lost 7 bases and J 0 bases, leaving 18 bases between the germline ends.

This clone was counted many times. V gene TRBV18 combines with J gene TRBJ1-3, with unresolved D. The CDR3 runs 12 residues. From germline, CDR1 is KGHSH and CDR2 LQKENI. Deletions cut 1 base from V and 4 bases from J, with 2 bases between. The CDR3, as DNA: TGTGCCAGCTCACCACGAGGAAACACCATATATTTT. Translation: CASSPRGNTIYF.

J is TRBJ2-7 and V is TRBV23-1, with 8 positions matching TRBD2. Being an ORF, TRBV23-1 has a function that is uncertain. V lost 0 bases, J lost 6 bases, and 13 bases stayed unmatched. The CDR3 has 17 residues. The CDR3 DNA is TGCGCCAGCAGTCAATCGAGCGGGGGCCCGAAGAAAGTCGAGCAGTACTTC. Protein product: CASSQSSGGPKKVEQYF.

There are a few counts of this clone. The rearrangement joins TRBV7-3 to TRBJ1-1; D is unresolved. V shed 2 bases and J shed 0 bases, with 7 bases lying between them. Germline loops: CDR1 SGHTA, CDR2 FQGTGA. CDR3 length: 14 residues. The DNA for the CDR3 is TGTGCCAGCAGCTTAGGCCCCATGAACACTGAAGCTTTCTTT. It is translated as CASSLGPMNTEAFF.

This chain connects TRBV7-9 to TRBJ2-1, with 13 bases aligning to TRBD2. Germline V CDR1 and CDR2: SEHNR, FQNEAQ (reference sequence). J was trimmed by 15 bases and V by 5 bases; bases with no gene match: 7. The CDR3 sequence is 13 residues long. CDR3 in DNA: TGTGCCAGCAGCCCGGGGACTAGCGGGAATGGGTTCTTC. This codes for CASSPGTSGNGFF.

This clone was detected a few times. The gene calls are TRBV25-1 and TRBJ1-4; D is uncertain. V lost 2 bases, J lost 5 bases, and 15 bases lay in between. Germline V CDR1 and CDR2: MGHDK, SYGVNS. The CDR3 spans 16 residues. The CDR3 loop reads CASSEGSYSPNEKLFF. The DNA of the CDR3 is TGTGCCAGCAGTGAAGGGTCTTACAGTCCCAATGAAAAACTGTTTTTT.

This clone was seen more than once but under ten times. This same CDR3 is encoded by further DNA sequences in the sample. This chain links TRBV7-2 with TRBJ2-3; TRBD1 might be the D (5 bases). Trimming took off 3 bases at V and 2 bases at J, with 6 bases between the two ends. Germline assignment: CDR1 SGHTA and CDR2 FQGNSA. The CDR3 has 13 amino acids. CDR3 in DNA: TGTGCCAGCAGCTTGGGGCTCACAGATACGCAGTATTTT. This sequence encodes CASSLGLTDTQYF.

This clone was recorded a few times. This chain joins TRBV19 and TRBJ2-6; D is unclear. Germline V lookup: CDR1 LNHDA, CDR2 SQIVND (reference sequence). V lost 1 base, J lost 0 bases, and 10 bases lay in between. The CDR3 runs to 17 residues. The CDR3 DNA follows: TGTGCCAGTAGTATAGGGGCAGTCCCCTCTGGGGCCAACGTCCTGACTTTC. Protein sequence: CASSIGAVPSGANVLTF. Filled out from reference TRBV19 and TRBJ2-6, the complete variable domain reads DGGITQSPKYLFRKEGQNVTLSCEQNLNHDAMYWYRQDPGQGLRLIYYSQIVNDFQKGDIAEGYSVSREKKESFPLTVTSAQKNPTAFYLCASSIGAVPSGANVLTFGAGSRLTVL.

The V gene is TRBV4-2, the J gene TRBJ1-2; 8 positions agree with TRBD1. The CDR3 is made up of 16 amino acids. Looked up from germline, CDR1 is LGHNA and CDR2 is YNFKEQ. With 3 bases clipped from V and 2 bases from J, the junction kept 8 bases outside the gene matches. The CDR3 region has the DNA TGTGCCAGCAGCCAGCAGCATCGGACAGGGAACTATGGCTACACCTTC. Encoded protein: CASSQQHRTGNYGYTF.

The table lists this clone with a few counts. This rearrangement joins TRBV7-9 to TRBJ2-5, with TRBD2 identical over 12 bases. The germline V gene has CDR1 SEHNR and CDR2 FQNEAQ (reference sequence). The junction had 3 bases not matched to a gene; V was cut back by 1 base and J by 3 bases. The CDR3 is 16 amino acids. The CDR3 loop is CASSLGLAGVKETQYF. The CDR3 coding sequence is TGTGCCAGCAGCTTAGGACTAGCGGGAGTGAAAGAGACCCAGTACTTC.

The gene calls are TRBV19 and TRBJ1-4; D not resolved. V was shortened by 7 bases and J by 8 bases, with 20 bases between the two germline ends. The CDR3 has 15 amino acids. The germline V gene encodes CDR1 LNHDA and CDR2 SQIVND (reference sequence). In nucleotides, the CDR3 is TGTGCCAGTAAGAATGATCAGCGGCAAGAGGAAAAACTGTTTTTT. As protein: CASKNDQRQEEKLFF.

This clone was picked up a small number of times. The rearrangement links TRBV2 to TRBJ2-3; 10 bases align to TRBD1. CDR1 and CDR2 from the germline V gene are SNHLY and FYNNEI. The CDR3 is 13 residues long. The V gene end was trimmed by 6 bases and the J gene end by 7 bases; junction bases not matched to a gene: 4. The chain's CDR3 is CASSGQGVNTQYF. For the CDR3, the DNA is TGTGCCAGCAGCGGACAGGGGGTAAATACGCAGTATTTT. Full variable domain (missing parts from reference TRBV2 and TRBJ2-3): EPEVTQTPSHQVTQMGQEVILRCVPISNHLYFYWYRQILGQKVEFLVSFYNNEISEKSEIFDDQFSVERPDGSNFTLKIRSTKLEDSAMYFCASSGQGVNTQYFGPGTRLTVL.

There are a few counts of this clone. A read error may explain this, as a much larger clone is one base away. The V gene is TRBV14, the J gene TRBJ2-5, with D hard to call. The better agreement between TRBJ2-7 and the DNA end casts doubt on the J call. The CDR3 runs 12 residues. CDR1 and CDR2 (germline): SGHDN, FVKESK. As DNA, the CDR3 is TGTGCCAGCAGCCCACAATCCTACGAGCAGTACTTC. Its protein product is CASSPQSYEQYF.

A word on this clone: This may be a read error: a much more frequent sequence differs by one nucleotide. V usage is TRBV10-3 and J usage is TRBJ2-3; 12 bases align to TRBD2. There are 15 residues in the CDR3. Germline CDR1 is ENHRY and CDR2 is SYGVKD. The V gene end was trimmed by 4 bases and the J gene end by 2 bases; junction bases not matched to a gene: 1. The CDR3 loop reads CAISGTSGTTDTQYF. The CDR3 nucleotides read TGTGCCATCAGTGGGACTAGCGGGACCACAGATACGCAGTATTTT.

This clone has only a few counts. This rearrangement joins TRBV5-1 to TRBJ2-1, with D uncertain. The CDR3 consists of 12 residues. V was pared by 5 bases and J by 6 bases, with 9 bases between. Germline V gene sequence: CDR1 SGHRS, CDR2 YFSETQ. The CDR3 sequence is CASRPGPNEQFF. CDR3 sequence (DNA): TGCGCCAGCAGACCCGGCCCCAATGAGCAGTTCTTC.

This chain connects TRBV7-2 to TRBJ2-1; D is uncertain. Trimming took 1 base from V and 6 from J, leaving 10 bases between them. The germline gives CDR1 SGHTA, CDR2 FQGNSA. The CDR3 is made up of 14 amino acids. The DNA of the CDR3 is TGTGCCAGCAGCTTAGGACCCTTCTCCAATGAGCAGTTCTTC. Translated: CASSLGPFSNEQFF.

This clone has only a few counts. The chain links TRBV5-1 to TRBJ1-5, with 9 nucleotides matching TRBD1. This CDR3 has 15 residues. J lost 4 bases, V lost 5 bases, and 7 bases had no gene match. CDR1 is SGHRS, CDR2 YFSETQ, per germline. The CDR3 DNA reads TGCGCCAGCAGGGAAACCGGGACAGGGAATCAGCCCCAGCATTTT. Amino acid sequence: CASRETGTGNQPQHF.

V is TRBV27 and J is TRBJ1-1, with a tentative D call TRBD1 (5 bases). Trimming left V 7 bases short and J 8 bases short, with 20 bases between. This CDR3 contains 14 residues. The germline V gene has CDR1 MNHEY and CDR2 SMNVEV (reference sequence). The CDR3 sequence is CASKTGTHGGEAFF. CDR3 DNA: TGTGCCAGCAAAACCGGGACTCATGGAGGAGAAGCTTTCTTT.

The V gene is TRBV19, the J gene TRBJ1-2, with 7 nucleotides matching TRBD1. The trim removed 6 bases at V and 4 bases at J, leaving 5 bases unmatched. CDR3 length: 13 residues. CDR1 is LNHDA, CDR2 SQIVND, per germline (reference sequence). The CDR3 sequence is CASSDGQAYGYTF. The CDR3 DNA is TGTGCCAGTAGCGACGGACAGGCCTATGGCTACACCTTC.

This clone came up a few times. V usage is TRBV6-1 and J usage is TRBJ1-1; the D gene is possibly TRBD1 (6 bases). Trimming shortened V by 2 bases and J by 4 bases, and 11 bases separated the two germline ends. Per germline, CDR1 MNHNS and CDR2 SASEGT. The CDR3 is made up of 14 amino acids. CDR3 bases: TGTGCCAGCAGTGAATTGGGGGGCGGCACTGAAGCTTTCTTT. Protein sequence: CASSELGGGTEAFF.

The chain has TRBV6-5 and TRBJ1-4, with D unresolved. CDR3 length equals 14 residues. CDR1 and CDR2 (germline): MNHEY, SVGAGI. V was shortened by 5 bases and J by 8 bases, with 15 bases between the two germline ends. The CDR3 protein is CASSHPSAVEKLFF. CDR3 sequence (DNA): TGTGCCAGCAGTCACCCCAGTGCGGTGGAAAAACTGTTTTTT.